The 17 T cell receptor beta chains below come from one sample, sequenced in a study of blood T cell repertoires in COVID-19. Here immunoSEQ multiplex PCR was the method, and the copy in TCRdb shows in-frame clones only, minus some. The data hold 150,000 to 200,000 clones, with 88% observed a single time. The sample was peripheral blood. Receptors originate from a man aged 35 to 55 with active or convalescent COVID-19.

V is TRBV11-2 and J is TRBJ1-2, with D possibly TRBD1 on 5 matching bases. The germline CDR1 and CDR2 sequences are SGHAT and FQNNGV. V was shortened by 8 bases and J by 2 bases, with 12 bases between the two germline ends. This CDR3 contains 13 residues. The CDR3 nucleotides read TGTGCCAGCTCGGGGGTTGGAAACTATGGCTACACCTTC. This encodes CASSGVGNYGYTF.

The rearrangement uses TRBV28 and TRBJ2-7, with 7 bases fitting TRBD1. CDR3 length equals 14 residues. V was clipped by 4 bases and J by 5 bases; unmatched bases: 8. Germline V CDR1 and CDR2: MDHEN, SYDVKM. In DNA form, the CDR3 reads TGTGCCAGCAGTTCCCCGGACAGGTTCCACGAGCAGTACTTC. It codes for CASSSPDRFHEQYF. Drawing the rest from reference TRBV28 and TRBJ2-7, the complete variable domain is DVKVTQSSRYLVKRTGEKVFLECVQDMDHENMFWYRQDPGLGLRLIYFSYDVKMKEKGDIPEGYSVSREKKERFSLILESASTNQTSMYLCASSSPDRFHEQYFGPGTRLTVT.

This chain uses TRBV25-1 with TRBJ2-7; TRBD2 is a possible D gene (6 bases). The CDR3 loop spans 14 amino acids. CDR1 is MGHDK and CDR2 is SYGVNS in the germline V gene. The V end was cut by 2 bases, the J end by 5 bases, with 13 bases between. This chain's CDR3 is CASSESGLWHEQYF. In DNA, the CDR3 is TGTGCCAGCAGTGAAAGCGGGTTGTGGCACGAGCAGTACTTC.

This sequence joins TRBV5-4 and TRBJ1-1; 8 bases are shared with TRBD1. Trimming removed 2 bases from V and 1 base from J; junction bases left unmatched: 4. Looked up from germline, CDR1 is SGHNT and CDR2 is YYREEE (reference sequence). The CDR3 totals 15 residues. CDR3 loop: CASSFTQGGNTEAFF. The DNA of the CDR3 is TGTGCCAGCAGCTTTACACAGGGGGGGAACACTGAAGCTTTCTTT.

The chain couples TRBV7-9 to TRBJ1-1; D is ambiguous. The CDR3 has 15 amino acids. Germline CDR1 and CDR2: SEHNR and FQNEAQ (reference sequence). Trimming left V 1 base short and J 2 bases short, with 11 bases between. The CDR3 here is CASSLGAGANTEAFF. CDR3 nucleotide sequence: TGTGCCAGCAGCTTAGGAGCGGGAGCTAACACTGAAGCTTTCTTT.

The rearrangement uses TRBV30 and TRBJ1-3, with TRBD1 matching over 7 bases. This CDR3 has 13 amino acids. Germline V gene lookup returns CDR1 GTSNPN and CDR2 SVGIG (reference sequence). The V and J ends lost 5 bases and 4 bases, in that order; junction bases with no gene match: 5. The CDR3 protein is CAWDRETGNTIYF. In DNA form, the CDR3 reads TGTGCCTGGGACAGGGAGACAGGAAACACCATATATTTT.

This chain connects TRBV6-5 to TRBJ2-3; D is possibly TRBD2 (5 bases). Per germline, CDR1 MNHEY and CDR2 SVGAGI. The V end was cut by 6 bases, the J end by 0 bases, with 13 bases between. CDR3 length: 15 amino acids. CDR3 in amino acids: CASSPSGASTDTQYF. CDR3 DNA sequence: TGTGCCAGCAGCCCGAGCGGAGCTAGCACAGATACGCAGTATTTT.

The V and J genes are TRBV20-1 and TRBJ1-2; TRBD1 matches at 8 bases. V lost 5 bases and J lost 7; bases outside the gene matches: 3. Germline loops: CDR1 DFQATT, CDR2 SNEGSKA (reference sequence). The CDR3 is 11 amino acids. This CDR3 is CSAPTGVGYTF. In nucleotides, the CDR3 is TGCAGTGCTCCGACAGGGGTTGGCTACACCTTC.

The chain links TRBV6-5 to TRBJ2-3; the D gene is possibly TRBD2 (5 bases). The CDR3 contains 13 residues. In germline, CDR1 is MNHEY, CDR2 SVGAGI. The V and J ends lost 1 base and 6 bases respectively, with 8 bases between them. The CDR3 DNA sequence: TGTGCCAGCAGTTACTTAGCGAGGGATACGCAGTATTTT. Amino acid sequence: CASSYLARDTQYF.

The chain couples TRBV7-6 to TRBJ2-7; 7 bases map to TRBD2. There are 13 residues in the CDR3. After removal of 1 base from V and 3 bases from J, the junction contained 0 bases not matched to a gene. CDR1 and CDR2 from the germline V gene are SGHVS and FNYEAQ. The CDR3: CASSLGGGYEQYF. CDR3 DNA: TGTGCCAGCAGCTTAGGGGGGGGCTACGAGCAGTACTTC.

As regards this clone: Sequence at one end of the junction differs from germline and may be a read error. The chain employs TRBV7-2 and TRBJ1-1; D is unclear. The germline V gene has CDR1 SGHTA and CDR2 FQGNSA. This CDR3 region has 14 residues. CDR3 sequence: CASSFRLENSEAFF. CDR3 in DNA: TGTGCCAGCAGCTTCCGGTTAGAGAACTCTGAAGCTTTCTTT.

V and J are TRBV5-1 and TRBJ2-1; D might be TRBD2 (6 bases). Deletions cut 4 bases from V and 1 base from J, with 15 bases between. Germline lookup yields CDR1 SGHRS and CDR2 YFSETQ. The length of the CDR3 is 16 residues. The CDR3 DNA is TGCGCCAGCAGCCCGTATAGCGGAGATTCCTACAATGAGCAGTTCTTC. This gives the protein CASSPYSGDSYNEQFF.

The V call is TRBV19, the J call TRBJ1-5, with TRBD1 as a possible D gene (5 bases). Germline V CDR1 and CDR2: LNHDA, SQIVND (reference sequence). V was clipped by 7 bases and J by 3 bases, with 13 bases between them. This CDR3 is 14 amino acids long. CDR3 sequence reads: CASIQSGLNQPQHF. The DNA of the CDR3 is TGTGCCAGTATCCAGTCGGGACTCAATCAGCCCCAGCATTTT.

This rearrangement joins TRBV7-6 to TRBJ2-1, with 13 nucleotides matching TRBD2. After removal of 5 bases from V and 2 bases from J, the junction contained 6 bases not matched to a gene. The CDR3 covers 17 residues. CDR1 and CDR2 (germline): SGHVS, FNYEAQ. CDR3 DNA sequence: TGTGCCAGCAGCCAATTTACTAGCGGGGGGGCCTACAATGAGCAGTTCTTC. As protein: CASSQFTSGGAYNEQFF.

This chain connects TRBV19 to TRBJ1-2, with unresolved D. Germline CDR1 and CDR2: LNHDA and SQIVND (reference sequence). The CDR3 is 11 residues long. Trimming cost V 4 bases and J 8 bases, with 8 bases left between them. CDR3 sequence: CASSRHGGYTF. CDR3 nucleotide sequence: TGTGCCAGTAGTAGACATGGAGGCTACACCTTC.

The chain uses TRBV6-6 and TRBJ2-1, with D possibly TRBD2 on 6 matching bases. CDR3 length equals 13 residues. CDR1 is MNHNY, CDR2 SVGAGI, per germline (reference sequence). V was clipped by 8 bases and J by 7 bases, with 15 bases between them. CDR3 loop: CASSRYGGNEQFF. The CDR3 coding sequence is TGTGCCAGCTCACGCTATGGGGGGAATGAGCAGTTCTTC.

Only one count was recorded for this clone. The CDR3 region has the DNA TGCGCCAGCAGCCAAGAAGCCGGGGGACGTGCTGAAGCTTTCTTT. It translates to CASSQEAGGRAEAFF. V gene TRBV5-1 combines with J gene TRBJ1-1, with D perhaps TRBD1 (5 bases). The CDR3 has 15 amino acids. V dropped 4 bases and J dropped 6 bases, with 19 bases sitting between them. The germline V gene encodes CDR1 SGHRS and CDR2 YFSETQ.